This T cell receptor (beta chain) was captured in a study of control samples from healthy donors and cancer patients. Generated by immunoSEQ multiplex PCR, the TCRdb table keeps only in-frame clones and is missing some. This sample has about 89,000 clones, with approximately 81% found just once. This clonotype originated in a woman aged 40 to 55 in good health. Sequencing was done on a sample of blood.

Here the CDR3 reads CASSNQGGTEAFF. The DNA for the CDR3 is TGCGCCAGCAGCAATCAGGGCGGCACTGAAGCTTTCTTT. The chain combines TRBV10-2 with TRBJ1-1; perhaps TRBD1 as D (5 bases). This CDR3 region has 13 residues. V lost 6 bases and J 4 bases, leaving 12 bases between the germline ends. Germline V gene lookup returns CDR1 WSHSY and CDR2 SAAADI.